This TCR beta chain emerged from a study of CD8 T cells in Susac syndrome (dated by TCRdb to about 2019). Turning to the overall study: Among the Susac syndrome patients who were sequenced, clinically active disease was present in six and clinical remission was observed in fewer than 10. At blood withdrawal, Susac syndrome patients were therapy-naive, treated with corticosteroids (with IVIg additionally given to some), or treated with IVIg alone. Repertoire sequencing was used to test whether CD8+ T cell activation and differentiation in Susac syndrome was antigen driven.

Peripheral blood CD8+ and CD4+ T cells from healthy donors, Susac syndrome patients and multiple sclerosis patients were profiled by high-throughput TCR beta sequencing. The Susac syndrome patients fulfilled recently defined diagnostic criteria for either definite or probable disease. Bulk CD8+ and CD4+ T cells were purified by magnetic negative isolation, while CD8+ TEMRA cells were enriched using FACS. Blood was drawn into EDTA tubes, processed within 24 hours, and PBMCs were isolated by density gradient centrifugation. PBMCs intended for TCR sequencing were cryopreserved in liquid nitrogen and thawed later in a water bath at 37 degrees C. The sorted or isolated CD4+, CD8+ and CD8+ TEMRA cells had a purity of 90% or higher. RNA was extracted with the RNeasy kit and about 0.5 to 1 ug was reverse transcribed using random hexamers. The immunoSEQ multiplex PCR assay, covering 54 Vbeta and 13 Jbeta segments, was used to amplify TCR beta CDR3 regions. Bias from PCR amplification was corrected by using a synthetic template baseline for primer optimization and for computational correction. The authors' pipeline ran thus. Only productive sequences were kept, with reads annotated to V, D and J genes according to IMGT and analyzed in immunoSEQ Analyzer. Clonality was calculated as one minus the Shannon entropy normalized by log2 of the number of productive unique sequences. Public and private clones were assessed among the 100 most prevalent clones of each patient and control. Clones were defined as Susac-specific when absent from the healthy and MS cohorts, from over a thousand published viral clones and from other ImmuneACCESS disease sequences. TCRdb reprocessing: public reads trimmed at Q25 with fastp, clones called with MiXCR, in-frame beta chains kept. Every entry covers one CDR3 protein and lists the most common genes and DNA from its rows. The authors' filters were not applied to this entry. This sample is represented by around 180,000 distinct CDR3 sequences; under 95% of them were singletons. Around 0.11% of the sample comes from the top ten.

The germline V gene (reference sequence) specifies DFQATT as CDR1 and SNEGSKA as CDR2. V loses 1 base at its end and J loses 5 bases; junction bases beyond the gene matches: 4. The cysteine opens and the phenylalanine closes a CDR3 of 13 amino acids. Left in the record is the CDR3 DNA by itself, 39 bases read in frame from the first base. Broad study findings and their caveats: No clonal expansion was detected in the CD4+ T cell repertoire of Susac syndrome patients. The study acknowledged that relatively few individuals were included in the TCR sequencing and HLA analysis.

This clonotype was seen a few times. It has no known antigen specificity. There are no base qualities to consult, and no much larger clone falls within one base. The source material was CD4+ T cells from PBMCs. This receptor was obtained from a human donor with Susac syndrome. The chain is made from TRBV20-1 and TRBJ2-5; 7 of the junction bases match TRBD1. The base sequence is TGCAGTGCTAGAGGCCAGGGGGTGGAGACCCAGTACTTC. The resulting protein is CSARGQGVETQYF.